Each of the 6 T cell receptor beta chains below was sequenced from the same sample in a study of blood T cells in healthy people across ages (dated by TCRdb to between 2015 and 2017). Receptor libraries were prepared by 5' RACE. Sequencing took place on an Illumina HiSeq 2500. The second PCR ran for about 6 to 11 cycles and used a J-beta primer mix along with a sample-barcoded 5' primer. The public reads were run again by TCRdb, first through fastp at Q25 and then through MiXCR, and only productive beta chains were kept. Identical CDR3 proteins give one entry, which carries the most common genes and DNA. The sample table shows about 1.4 million distinct CDR3 sequences, and approximately 59% are seen once. The ten largest clones take up 5.5% to 8% of the sample. The sequencing input was blood. The receptors originated from a man younger than 35 in good health.

This clonotype was detected a few times. This rearrangement joins TRBV27 to TRBJ2-7; TRBD2 is a possible D gene (5 bases). Germline V gene sequence: CDR1 MNHEY, CDR2 SMNVEV (reference sequence). The CDR3 length is 13 residues. Trimming took 3 bases from V and 4 from J, leaving 10 bases between them. CDR3 protein: CASSFTEGYEQYF. In nucleotides, the CDR3 is TGTGCCAGCAGTTTTACTGAGGGTTACGAGCAGTACTTC.

This clonotype showed up just a few times. The V gene is TRBV5-4, the J gene TRBJ2-5, with D hard to call. The end of the DNA fits TRBJ2-7 better, so the J call may be wrong. In germline, CDR1 is SGHNT, CDR2 YYREEE (reference sequence). The CDR3 extends over 13 amino acids. In DNA form, the CDR3 reads TGTGCCAGCAGCCGTTCGGGTTTTCACGAGCAGTACTTC. Translation: CASSRSGFHEQYF.

V gene TRBV4-1 combines with J gene TRBJ2-3; no definite D call. CDR1 is MGHRA and CDR2 is YSYEKL in the germline V gene. The ends were cut back, 0 bases at V and 0 bases at J, with 10 bases in the middle. The CDR3 runs to 16 residues. CDR3 loop: CASSQELEWSTDTQYF. CDR3 DNA: TGCGCCAGCAGCCAAGAGTTGGAGTGGAGCACAGATACGCAGTATTTT.

In DNA, the CDR3 is TGTGCCAGCAGCCCGGGACAGTCTTACAATGAGCAGTTCTTC. Amino acids: CASSPGQSYNEQFF. V usage is TRBV5-8 and J usage is TRBJ2-1; TRBD1 matches 7 bases. The V and J ends lost 4 bases and 4 bases, in that order; junction bases with no gene match: 5. Per germline, CDR1 SGHTS and CDR2 YDEGEE. This CDR3 comprises 14 residues. Based on the CDR3 plus reference TRBV5-8 and TRBJ2-1, the full variable domain is EAGVTQSPTHLIKTRGQQATLRCSPISGHTSVYWYQQALGLGLQFLLWYDEGEERNRGNFPPRFSGRQFPNYSSELNVNALELEDSALYLCASSPGQSYNEQFFGPGTRLTVL.

The chain joins TRBV28 to TRBJ2-4, with D hard to call. CDR3 size: 13 residues. Germline V gives CDR1 MDHEN, CDR2 SYDVKM. Trimming took 6 bases from V and 13 from J, leaving 19 bases between them. CDR3 DNA sequence: TGTGCCAGCAGACCAACTGCGGACCACAAGCAGTACTTC. Translation gives CASRPTADHKQYF.

For this clonotype: The junction departs from the called germline gene at one end, perhaps through a read error. The V gene is TRBV13, the J gene TRBJ1-2; D unresolved. Germline V gene sequence: CDR1 PRHDT, CDR2 FYEKMQ (reference sequence). The CDR3 spans 14 residues. The CDR3 sequence: CVSSRYGGNYGYTF. Here the CDR3 DNA reads TGTGTCAGCAGCCGGTACGGTGGGAACTATGGCTACACCTTC.